The entry below describes one TCR beta chain. Antigen: not known. TCRdb's table, derived via immunoSEQ multiplex PCR, lists solely in-frame clones and lacks some. This sample has around 88,000 clones, with roughly nine tenths found just once. These data belong to a study of T cell responses to AZD1222 COVID-19 vaccine. Across the whole study: Combined were second doses at about 4 or about 12 weeks. Study-level findings and limits: Dominant CD4 TCR responses targeted spike regions 160-218 and 743-854.

This CDR3 comprises 16 residues. V was clipped by 4 bases and J by 2 bases, with 15 bases between them. CDR1 is MGHDK and CDR2 is SYGVNS in the germline V gene. The J gene is TRBJ2-1, the V gene TRBV25-1, with D possibly TRBD1 on 5 matching bases. The sample consisted of peripheral blood, taken on day 0 of AZD1222 vaccination. This TCR was sampled from an adult in good health. The DNA for the CDR3 is TGTGCCAGCAGTGTGTCAGGGCCCTATACCTACAATGAGCAGTTCTTC. Amino acid sequence: CASSVSGPYTYNEQFF.